The 13 T cell receptor beta chains presented below share a single source sample, sequenced in a study of cytomegalovirus exposure and HLA in healthy donors. The PCR had 60 Vbeta and 13 Jbeta primers. Clones were read by immunoSEQ multiplex PCR, and TCRdb kept only the in-frame ones, dropping some. The repertoire has about 160,000 clones, more than 70% of them found once; the top ten carry roughly 1%. Sequenced sample: PBMCs. The receptors shown here come from a man aged 30 to 39 in good health and CMV-seronegative.

This clone appeared once. V is TRBV27 and J is TRBJ1-5; D is perhaps TRBD1 (5 bases). The CDR3 has 13 amino acids. The germline gives CDR1 MNHEY, CDR2 SMNVEV (reference sequence). Trimming took off 3 bases at V and 6 bases at J, with 9 bases between the two ends. CDR3 amino acids: CASSFRATQPQHF. CDR3 bases: TGTGCCAGCAGTTTCAGGGCCACTCAGCCCCAGCATTTT.

The chain joins TRBV4-2 to TRBJ2-5; tentatively, D is TRBD2 (6 bases). Per germline, CDR1 LGHNA and CDR2 YNFKEQ. V was clipped by 1 base and J by 3 bases, with 12 bases between them. CDR3 length equals 15 residues. This chain's CDR3 is CASSQVRERKETQYF. CDR3 bases: TGTGCCAGCAGCCAAGTCCGGGAGCGTAAAGAGACCCAGTACTTC.

The CDR3 region has the DNA TGCAGCGTTGTTGGACAGTCTCACTATGGCTACACCTTC. It encodes CSVVGQSHYGYTF. The chain links TRBV29-1 to TRBJ1-2; perhaps TRBD1 as D (6 bases). The germline V gene encodes CDR1 SQVTM and CDR2 ANQGSEA. Trimming removed 4 bases at V and 3 bases at J, with 12 bases between. This CDR3 comprises 13 residues.

V is TRBV10-1 and J is TRBJ2-1; 9 bases line up with TRBD1. There are 14 residues in the CDR3. The germline V gene encodes CDR1 WNHNN and CDR2 SYGVQD (reference sequence). Losses at the gene ends were 2 bases for V and 7 bases for J; bases not matched to a gene: 3. The CDR3 region is CASSETDRGNEQFF. The CDR3 coding sequence is TGCGCCAGCAGTGAGACGGACAGGGGAAATGAGCAGTTCTTC.

The chain combines TRBV5-4 with TRBJ2-5; D perhaps matches TRBD2 (6 bases). V lost 1 base to trimming and J lost 13 bases, with 14 bases between them. Germline loops: CDR1 SGHNT, CDR2 YYREEE (reference sequence). CDR3 length equals 12 residues. CDR3 sequence: CASSLFAGGLYF. CDR3 nucleotides: TGTGCCAGCAGCTTGTTTGCAGGAGGGTTGTACTTC.

This rearrangement joins TRBV10-3 to TRBJ2-5; D perhaps matches TRBD1 (6 bases). CDR3 size: 14 residues. Trimming shortened V by 4 bases and J by 2 bases, and 11 bases separated the two germline ends. Germline V CDR1 and CDR2: ENHRY, SYGVKD. This CDR3 reads CAISGQTGQETQYF. As DNA, the CDR3 is TGTGCCATCAGTGGCCAGACAGGACAAGAGACCCAGTACTTC.

The chain couples TRBV29-1 to TRBJ2-1; weak D call: TRBD1 (6 bases). The CDR3 runs to 13 residues. The V end lost 4 bases, the J end lost 4 bases, and 11 bases lay between the germline ends. CDR1 is SQVTM, CDR2 ANQGSEA, per germline. Written as DNA, the CDR3 is TGCAGCGTTGCCAGGGGTCAGTACAATGAGCAGTTCTTC. Translation gives CSVARGQYNEQFF.

This clone showed up just once. The chain links TRBV4-2 to TRBJ2-7; 8 positions match TRBD2. Germline CDR1 and CDR2: LGHNA and YNFKEQ. With 5 bases clipped from V and 3 bases from J, the junction kept 3 bases outside the gene matches. This CDR3 region has 13 residues. CDR3 region: CASSYSGNYEQYF. The DNA for the CDR3 is TGTGCCAGCAGCTATAGCGGGAACTACGAGCAGTACTTC.

This clone was seen a handful of times. CDR3 coding DNA: TGTGCCAGCAGCGTACACAGGGAACACACCATATATTTT. It translates to CASSVHREHTIYF. This rearrangement joins TRBV21-1 to TRBJ1-3; no DNA check was done on the table's D call, TRBD1. TRBV21-1 is noted as a pseudogene. This CDR3 has 13 amino acids.

This clone was seen just once. The gene calls are TRBV10-3 and TRBJ1-2, with a tentative D call TRBD1 (6 bases). The V and J ends lost 3 bases and 8 bases respectively, with 16 bases between them. There are 14 residues in the CDR3. The germline V gene has CDR1 ENHRY and CDR2 SYGVKD. CDR3 loop: CAISDRDTLGGYTF. CDR3 bases: TGTGCCATCAGTGACCGGGACACCCTAGGAGGCTACACCTTC.

The V gene is TRBV15, the J gene TRBJ2-5; D possibly corresponds to TRBD1 (5 bases). The J call may be mistaken, given a closer DNA end match to TRBJ2-7. The CDR3 runs to 12 residues. Germline CDR1 reads LNHNV; CDR2 reads YYDKDF (reference sequence). The CDR3 here is CAASGLIGEQYF. The CDR3 bases are TGTGCCGCCTCAGGGTTGATAGGCGAGCAGTACTTC.

The CDR3 DNA reads TGCGCCAGCAGCCAAGGTCTAGACAGGGGGCATCAGGCTTTCTTT. This encodes CASSQGLDRGHQAFF. The V gene is TRBV4-1, the J gene TRBJ1-1; 10 nucleotides line up with TRBD1. This CDR3 comprises 15 residues. V shed 1 base and J 11 bases; nucleotides not matched to a gene: 10. Germline-derived CDR1 and CDR2 are MGHRA and YSYEKL.

J is TRBJ2-7 and V is TRBV7-2, with D perhaps matching TRBD1 (5 bases). Per the germline V gene, CDR1 is SGHTA and CDR2 is FQGNSA. The CDR3 sequence is 13 residues long. Trimming removed 4 bases at V and 2 bases at J, with 9 bases between. The CDR3 DNA reads TGTGCCAGCAGCTCGGACACAACCTACGAGCAGTACTTC. As protein: CASSSDTTYEQYF.